This entry is about one T cell receptor (beta chain). This clonotype was recorded a few times. Its antigen is unknown. Base-call qualities are not available, and no considerably larger clone is one nucleotide away. The sample is drawn from a study of CD8 T cells in ankylosing spondylitis (dated by TCRdb to 2015 to 2018). About the study as a whole: The study set out to find disease-linked TCR variants by profiling T cell receptor beta repertoires in ankylosing spondylitis patients and healthy donors. The full study cohort was made up of 25 to 30 ankylosing spondylitis patients and over 90 healthy donors. Peripheral blood was sampled, and synovial fluid was also collected from ankylosing spondylitis patients.

Between the V and J ends, shortened by 0 bases and 0 bases respectively, the junction contains 7 bases. From the cysteine up to the phenylalanine, the CDR3 has a length of 15 residues. The CDR3 DNA has 45 bases and is translated from base 1. CDR1 and CDR2 were assigned from the germline V gene as SGHTA and FQGNSA. Overall study outcomes, separate from this receptor: Some motif variants were previously reported in synovial fluid and blood of reactive arthritis patients, suggesting common disease-initiation mechanisms. A CD8+ phenotype was shown by the disease-linked clones, which were found at relatively low frequencies in peripheral blood. A TCR beta motif of several highly homologous amino acid variants appeared characteristic of blood from ankylosing spondylitis patients. Significant enrichment of the disease-linked clones was reported in matched synovial fluid samples from ankylosing spondylitis patients.

Sequenced on an Illumina MiSeq. TCR beta libraries were prepared by quantitative 5'-RACE with molecular barcodes. In the source study's methods: To identify disease-linked TCR variants, a new computational method was used, one built on a probabilistic model of VDJ rearrangement. Clones were called with MiXCR by TCRdb after fastp trimmed the public reads at Q25, and only in-frame beta chains were retained. Rows with a matching CDR3 protein are joined into one entry that keeps the most common DNA and genes. The V and J calls and clone size are TCRdb's, not the authors'. The sample table contains about 24,000 distinct CDR3 sequences; only one count was recorded for around 13% of them. The top ten hold about 35% of the sample.

The chain links TRBV7-2 with TRBJ2-3, with TRBD1 as a weak D call on 6 bases. Sequenced material: blood. This sequence originates from a male donor with ankylosing spondylitis or in good health (not recorded which). The CDR3 loop reads CASSLAGASTDTQYF. The DNA sequence is as follows: TGTGCCAGCAGCTTAGCGGGGGCTAGCACAGATACGCAGTATTTT.